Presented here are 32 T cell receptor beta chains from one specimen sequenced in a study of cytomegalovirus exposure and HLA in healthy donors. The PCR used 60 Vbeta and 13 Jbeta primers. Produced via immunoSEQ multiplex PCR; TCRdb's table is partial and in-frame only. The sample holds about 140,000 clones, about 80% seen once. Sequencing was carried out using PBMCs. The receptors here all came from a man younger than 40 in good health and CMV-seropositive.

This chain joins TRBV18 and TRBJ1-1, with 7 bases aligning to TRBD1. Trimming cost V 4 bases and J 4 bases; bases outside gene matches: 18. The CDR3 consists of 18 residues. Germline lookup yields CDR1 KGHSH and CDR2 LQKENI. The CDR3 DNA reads TGTGCCAGCTCACTAAATATCCGGGACAGCGACTTCCCCACTGAAGCTTTCTTT. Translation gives CASSLNIRDSDFPTEAFF.

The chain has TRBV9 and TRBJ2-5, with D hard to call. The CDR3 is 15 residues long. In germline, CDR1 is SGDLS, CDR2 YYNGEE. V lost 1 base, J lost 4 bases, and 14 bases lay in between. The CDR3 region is CASSVNLVGGETQYF. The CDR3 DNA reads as TGTGCCAGCAGCGTAAACCTTGTCGGCGGAGAGACCCAGTACTTC. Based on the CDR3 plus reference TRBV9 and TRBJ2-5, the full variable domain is DSGVTQTPKHLITATGQRVTLRCSPRSGDLSVYWYQQSLDQGLQFLIQYYNGEERAKGNILERFSAQQFPDLHSELNLSSLELGDSALYFCASSVNLVGGETQYFGPGTRLLVL.

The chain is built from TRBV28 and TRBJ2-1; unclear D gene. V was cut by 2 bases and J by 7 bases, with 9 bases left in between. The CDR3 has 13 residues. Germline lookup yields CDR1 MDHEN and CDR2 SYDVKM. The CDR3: CASSLPVLNEQFF. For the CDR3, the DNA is TGTGCCAGCAGTTTACCGGTTCTGAATGAGCAGTTCTTC.

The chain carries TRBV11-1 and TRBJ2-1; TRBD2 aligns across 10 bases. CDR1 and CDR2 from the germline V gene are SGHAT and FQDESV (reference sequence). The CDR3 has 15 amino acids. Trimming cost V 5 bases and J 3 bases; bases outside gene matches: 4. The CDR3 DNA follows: TGTGCCAGCAGCACCGGACTAGCGGACTACAATGAGCAGTTCTTC. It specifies CASSTGLADYNEQFF.

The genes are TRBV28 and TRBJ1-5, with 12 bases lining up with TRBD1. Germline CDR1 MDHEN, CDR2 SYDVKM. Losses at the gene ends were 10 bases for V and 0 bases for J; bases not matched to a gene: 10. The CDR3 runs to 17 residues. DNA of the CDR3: TGTGCCATCGTGCCGGGACAGGGGGCCGGTAGCAATCAGCCCCAGCATTTT. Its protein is CAIVPGQGAGSNQPQHF.

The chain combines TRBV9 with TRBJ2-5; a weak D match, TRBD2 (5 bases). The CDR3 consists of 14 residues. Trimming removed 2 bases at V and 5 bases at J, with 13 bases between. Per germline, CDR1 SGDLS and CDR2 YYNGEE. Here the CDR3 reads CASSVSGSRETQYF. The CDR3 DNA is TGTGCCAGCAGCGTGTCGGGAAGTCGGGAGACCCAGTACTTC.

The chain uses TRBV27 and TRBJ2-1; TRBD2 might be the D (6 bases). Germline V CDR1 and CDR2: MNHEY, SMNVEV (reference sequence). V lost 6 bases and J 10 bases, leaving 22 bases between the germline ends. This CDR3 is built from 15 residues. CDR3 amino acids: CASSPRGRGIKEQFF. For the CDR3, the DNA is TGTGCCAGCAGCCCGAGAGGGCGGGGCATTAAGGAGCAGTTCTTC.

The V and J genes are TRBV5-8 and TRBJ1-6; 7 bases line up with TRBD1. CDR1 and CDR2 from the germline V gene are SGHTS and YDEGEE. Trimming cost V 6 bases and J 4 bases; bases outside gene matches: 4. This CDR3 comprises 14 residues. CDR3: CASMSGGYNSPLHF. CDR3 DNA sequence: TGTGCCAGCATGTCAGGGGGTTATAATTCACCCCTCCACTTT.

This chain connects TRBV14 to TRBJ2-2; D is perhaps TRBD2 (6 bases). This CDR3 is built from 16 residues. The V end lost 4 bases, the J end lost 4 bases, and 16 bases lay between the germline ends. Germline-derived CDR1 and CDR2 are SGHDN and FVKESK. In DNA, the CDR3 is TGTGCCAGCAGCCCCCGCGGGGTGTGGGGCACCGGGGAGCTGTTTTTT. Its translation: CASSPRGVWGTGELFF.

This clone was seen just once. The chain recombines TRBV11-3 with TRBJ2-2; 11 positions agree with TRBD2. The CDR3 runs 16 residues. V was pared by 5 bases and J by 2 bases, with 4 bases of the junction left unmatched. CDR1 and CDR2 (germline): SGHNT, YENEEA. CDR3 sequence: CASSRRLAGNTGELFF. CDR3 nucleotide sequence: TGTGCCAGCAGCCGGAGACTAGCGGGAAACACCGGGGAGCTGTTTTTT.

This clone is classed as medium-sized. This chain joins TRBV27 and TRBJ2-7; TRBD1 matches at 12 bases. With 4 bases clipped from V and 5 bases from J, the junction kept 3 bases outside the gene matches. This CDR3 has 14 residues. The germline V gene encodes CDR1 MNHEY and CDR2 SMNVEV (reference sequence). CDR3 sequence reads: CASSSGTGGDEQYF. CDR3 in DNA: TGTGCCAGCAGTTCCGGGACAGGGGGCGACGAGCAGTACTTC.

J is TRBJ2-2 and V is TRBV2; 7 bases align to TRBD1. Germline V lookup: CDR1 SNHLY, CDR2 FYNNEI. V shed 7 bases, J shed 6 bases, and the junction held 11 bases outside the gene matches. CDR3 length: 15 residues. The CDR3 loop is CASKSETGVAGELFF. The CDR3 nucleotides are TGTGCCAGCAAGTCTGAAACAGGGGTGGCCGGGGAGCTGTTTTTT.

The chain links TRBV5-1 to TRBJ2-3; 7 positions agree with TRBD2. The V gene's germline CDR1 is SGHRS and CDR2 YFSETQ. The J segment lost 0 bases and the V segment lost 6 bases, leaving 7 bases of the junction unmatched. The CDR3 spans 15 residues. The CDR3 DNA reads TGCGCCAGCAAAGAACTAGCGACTAGCACAGATACGCAGTATTTT. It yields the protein CASKELATSTDTQYF.

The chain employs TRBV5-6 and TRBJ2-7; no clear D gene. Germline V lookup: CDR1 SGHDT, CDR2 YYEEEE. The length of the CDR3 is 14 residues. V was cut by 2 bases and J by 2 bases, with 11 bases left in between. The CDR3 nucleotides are TGTGCCAGCAGCTTCTCACTCCTCCCCTACGAGCAGTACTTC. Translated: CASSFSLLPYEQYF. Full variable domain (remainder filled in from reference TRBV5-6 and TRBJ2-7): DAGVTQSPTHLIKTRGQQVTLRCSPKSGHDTVSWYQQALGQGPQFIFQYYEEEERQRGNFPDRFSGHQFPNYSSELNVNALLLGDSALYLCASSFSLLPYEQYFGPGTRLTVT.

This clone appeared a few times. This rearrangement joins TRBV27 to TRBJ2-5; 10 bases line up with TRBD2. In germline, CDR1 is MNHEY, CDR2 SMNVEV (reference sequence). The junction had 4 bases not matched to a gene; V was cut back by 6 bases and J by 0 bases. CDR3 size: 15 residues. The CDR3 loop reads CASSLAGDNQETQYF. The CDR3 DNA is TGTGCCAGCAGCCTAGCGGGGGATAACCAAGAGACCCAGTACTTC.

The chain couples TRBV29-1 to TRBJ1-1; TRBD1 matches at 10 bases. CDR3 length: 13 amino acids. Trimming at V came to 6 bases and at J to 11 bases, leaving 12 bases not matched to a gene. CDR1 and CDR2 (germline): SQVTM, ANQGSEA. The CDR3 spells CSVRTGGSPGAFF. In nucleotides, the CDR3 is TGCAGCGTCAGGACAGGGGGGTCGCCGGGGGCTTTCTTT.

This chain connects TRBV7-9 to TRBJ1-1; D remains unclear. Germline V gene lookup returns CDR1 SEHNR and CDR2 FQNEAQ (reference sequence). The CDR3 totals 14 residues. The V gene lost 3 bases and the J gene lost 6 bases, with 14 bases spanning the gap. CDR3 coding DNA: TGTGCCAGCAGCTTCTGGTCTTCCCAGGCTGAAGCTTTCTTT. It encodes CASSFWSSQAEAFF.

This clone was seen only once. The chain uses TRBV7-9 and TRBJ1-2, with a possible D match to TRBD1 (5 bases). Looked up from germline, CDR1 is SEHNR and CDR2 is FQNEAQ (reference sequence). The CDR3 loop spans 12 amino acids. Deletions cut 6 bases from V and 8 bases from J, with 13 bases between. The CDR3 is CASRLGEGGYTF. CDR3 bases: TGTGCCAGCAGACTAGGGGAGGGAGGCTACACCTTC.

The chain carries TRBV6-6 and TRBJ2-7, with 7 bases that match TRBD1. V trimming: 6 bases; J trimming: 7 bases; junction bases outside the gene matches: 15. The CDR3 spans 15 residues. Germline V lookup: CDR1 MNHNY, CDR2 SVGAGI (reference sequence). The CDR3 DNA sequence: TGTGCCAGCAGCACTCGAGGGACAGTCCTAGGGGAGCAGTACTTC. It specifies CASSTRGTVLGEQYF.

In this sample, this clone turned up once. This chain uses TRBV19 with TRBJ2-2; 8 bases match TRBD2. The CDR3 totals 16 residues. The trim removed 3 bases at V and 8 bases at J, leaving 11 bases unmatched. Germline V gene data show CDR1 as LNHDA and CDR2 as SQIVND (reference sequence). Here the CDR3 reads CASSIDRSGRFGELFF. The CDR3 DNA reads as TGTGCCAGTAGTATCGACAGGAGCGGGAGATTTGGGGAGCTGTTTTTT.

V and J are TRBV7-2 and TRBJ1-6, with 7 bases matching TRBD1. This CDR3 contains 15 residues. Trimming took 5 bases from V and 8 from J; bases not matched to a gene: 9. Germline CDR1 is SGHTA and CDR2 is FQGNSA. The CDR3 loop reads CASSPQTGSDSPLHF. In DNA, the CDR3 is TGTGCCAGCAGCCCACAGACAGGGTCCGATTCACCCCTCCACTTT.

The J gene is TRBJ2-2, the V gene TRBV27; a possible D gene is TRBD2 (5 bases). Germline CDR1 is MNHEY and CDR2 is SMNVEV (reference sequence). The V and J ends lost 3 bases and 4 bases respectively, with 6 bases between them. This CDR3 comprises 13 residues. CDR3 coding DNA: TGTGCCAGCAGTTTTGGAGGCACCGGGGAGCTGTTTTTT. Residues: CASSFGGTGELFF.

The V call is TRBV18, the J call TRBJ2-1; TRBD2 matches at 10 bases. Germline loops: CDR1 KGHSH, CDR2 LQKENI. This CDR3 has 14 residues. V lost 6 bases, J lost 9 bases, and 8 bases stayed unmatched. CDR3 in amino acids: CASSLASGSSEQFF. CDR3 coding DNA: TGTGCCAGCTCGCTAGCTAGCGGGAGTAGTGAGCAGTTCTTC. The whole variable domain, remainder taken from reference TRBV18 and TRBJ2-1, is NAGVMQNPRHLVRRRGQEARLRCSPMKGHSHVYWYRQLPEEGLKFMVYLQKENIIDESGMPKERFSAEFPKEGPSILRIQQVVRGDSAAYFCASSLASGSSEQFFGPGTRLTVL.

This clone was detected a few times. CDR3 bases: TGTGCCAGCAGCCTGAGGACCGAGGGCTACGAGCAGTACTTC. Its translation is CASSLRTEGYEQYF. The chain is built from TRBV5-4 and TRBJ2-7, with D tentatively TRBD2 (5 bases). V gave up 4 bases and J gave up 3 bases, with 14 bases separating them. The CDR3 contains 14 residues. CDR1 and CDR2 from the germline V gene are SGHNT and YYREEE (reference sequence).

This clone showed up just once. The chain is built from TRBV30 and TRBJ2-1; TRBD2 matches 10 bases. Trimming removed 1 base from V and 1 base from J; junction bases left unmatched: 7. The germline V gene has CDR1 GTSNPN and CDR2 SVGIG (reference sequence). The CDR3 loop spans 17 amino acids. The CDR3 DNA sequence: TGTGCCTGGAGTGGGCTAGCGGGGGCCCTGTCCTACAATGAGCAGTTCTTC. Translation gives CAWSGLAGALSYNEQFF.

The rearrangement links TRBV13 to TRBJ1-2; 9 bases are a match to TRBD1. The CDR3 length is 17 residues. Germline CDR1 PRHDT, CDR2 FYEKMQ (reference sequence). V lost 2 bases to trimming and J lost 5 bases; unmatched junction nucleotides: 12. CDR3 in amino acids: CASSLSSGTGILYGYTF. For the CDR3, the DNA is TGTGCCAGCAGCTTATCATCCGGGACAGGGATCCTTTATGGCTACACCTTC.

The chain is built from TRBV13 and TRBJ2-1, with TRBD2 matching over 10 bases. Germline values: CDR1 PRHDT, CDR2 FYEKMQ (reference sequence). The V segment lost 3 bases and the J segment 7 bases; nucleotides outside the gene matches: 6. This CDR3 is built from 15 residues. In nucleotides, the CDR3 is TGTGCCAGCAGCTTTAAGCGGGAGGGCTTAAATGAGCAGTTCTTC. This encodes CASSFKREGLNEQFF.

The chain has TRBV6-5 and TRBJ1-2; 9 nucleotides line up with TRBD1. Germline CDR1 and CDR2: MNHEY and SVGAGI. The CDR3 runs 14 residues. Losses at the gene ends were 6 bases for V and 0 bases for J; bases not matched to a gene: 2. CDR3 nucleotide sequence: TGTGCCAGCAGGGGGACAGGGCCTAACTATGGCTACACCTTC. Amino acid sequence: CASRGTGPNYGYTF.

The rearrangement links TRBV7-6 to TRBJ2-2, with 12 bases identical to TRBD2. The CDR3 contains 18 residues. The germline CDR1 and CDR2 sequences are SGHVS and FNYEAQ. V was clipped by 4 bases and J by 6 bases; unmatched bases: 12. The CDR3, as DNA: TGTGCCAGCAGCTCCCGCCCCGCCGGGACTAGCGGGTCCGGGGAGCTGTTTTTT. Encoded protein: CASSSRPAGTSGSGELFF. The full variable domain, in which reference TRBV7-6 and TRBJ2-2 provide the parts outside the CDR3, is GAGVSQSPRYKVTKRGQDVALRCDPISGHVSLYWYRQALGQGPEFLTYFNYEAQQDKSGLPNDRFSAERPEGSISTLTIQRTEQRDSAMYRCASSSRPAGTSGSGELFFGEGSRLTVL.

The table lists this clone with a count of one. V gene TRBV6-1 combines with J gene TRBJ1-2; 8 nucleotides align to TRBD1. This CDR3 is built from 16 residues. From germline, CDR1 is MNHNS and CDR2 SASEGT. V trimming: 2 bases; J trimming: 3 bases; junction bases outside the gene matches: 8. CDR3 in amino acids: CASSEILQGADYGYTF. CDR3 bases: TGTGCCAGCAGTGAAATCCTCCAGGGGGCGGACTATGGCTACACCTTC.

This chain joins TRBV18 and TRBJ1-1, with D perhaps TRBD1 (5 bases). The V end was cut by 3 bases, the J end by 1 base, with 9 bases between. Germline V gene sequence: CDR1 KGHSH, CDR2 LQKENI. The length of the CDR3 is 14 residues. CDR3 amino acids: CASSPQGPNTEAFF. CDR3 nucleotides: TGTGCCAGCTCACCCCAGGGTCCGAACACTGAAGCTTTCTTT. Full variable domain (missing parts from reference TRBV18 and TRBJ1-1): NAGVMQNPRHLVRRRGQEARLRCSPMKGHSHVYWYRQLPEEGLKFMVYLQKENIIDESGMPKERFSAEFPKEGPSILRIQQVVRGDSAAYFCASSPQGPNTEAFFGQGTRLTVV.

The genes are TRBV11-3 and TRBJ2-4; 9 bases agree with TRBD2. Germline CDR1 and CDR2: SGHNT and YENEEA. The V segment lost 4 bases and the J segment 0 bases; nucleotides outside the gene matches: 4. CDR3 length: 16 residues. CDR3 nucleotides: TGTGCCAGCAGCTCCTCACTAGCGGGAGCCAAAAACATTCAGTACTTC. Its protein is CASSSSLAGAKNIQYF.